This T cell receptor (beta chain) was documented in a study of blood T cell repertoires in COVID-19 (dated by TCRdb to 2020 to 2021). About the study as a whole: The collaborator samples originated in the United States, Italy and Spain and spanned the acute and convalescent phases of COVID-19. Subjects who had been exposed to COVID-19, were actively infected with it, or had recovered from it provided the deeply sampled blood TCRbeta repertoires that made up the dataset. Samples came from the ongoing ImmuneRACE study (first 160 participants) plus 1,254 subjects from 6 global collaborators. Where HLA class I and class II types were available, the types were taken from metadata supplied by the sample provider, not from assay-based typing. The repertoires were released in a freely available public database meant as a resource for research on the immune response to SARS-CoV-2. The sample metadata nearly always contained a de-identified subject ID, COVID-19 status, age in years and sex. The prospective study material was composed of cDNA or gDNA derived from T cells, B-cell-depleted T cells, or PBMCs.

TCRbeta CDR3 regions were amplified from genomic DNA using the immunoSEQ Assay, a bias-controlled multiplex PCR. The published analysis was carried out like this. Nucleated cell counts per sample were estimated from amplification of reference gene primers within the assay. Sequence reads were collapsed and filtered to measure the absolute abundance of every unique TCRbeta CDR3 rearrangement. For each sample, productive Simpson clonality was calculated by taking the square root of Simpson's diversity index across productive rearrangements. TCRdb limited this immuneACCESS table to in-frame rearrangements with V and J called. A share of clones is missing; checked studies link under half to unresolved V genes, and the rest is unexplained. V and J calls and clone size are copied from that table; D and trimming were computed from the DNA. This sample gives about 48,000 clones in total; around 85% of them show up just once. The ten most abundant clones make up over 2.5% of the sample.

Study-level results and caveats: Clinical and demographic metadata were provided uncurated, with the amount varying by source and participant.

As to this clone: The antigen it recognizes is unknown. No base quality information exists; no much larger clone differs at one position.

The CDR3, cysteine through phenylalanine, is 17 amino acids long. Only the CDR3 portion is preserved as DNA: 51 bases, with reading frame beginning at the first base. Compared with germline, V lacks 4 bases and J lacks 2 bases; bases without a gene match: 7. Based on the germline V gene (reference sequence), the CDR1 and CDR2 sequences are LGHDT and YNNKEL. The collaborating institutions used their own protocols to collect whole blood in K2EDTA tubes. For TCRbeta analysis, collaborator samples were shipped as frozen whole blood, as isolated PBMCs, or as DNA extracted from either sample type. This sequence originates from a woman aged 80 or over with acute or convalescent COVID-19. The sample taken for sequencing was peripheral blood. The rearranged segments are TRBV3-1 (or the pseudogene TRBV3-2) and TRBJ2-3; TRBD2 aligns with 12 central bases. CDR3 region: CASSPGTSGPITDTQYF. The bases are TGTGCCAGCAGCCCCGGGACTAGCGGGCCCATCACAGATACGCAGTATTTT.